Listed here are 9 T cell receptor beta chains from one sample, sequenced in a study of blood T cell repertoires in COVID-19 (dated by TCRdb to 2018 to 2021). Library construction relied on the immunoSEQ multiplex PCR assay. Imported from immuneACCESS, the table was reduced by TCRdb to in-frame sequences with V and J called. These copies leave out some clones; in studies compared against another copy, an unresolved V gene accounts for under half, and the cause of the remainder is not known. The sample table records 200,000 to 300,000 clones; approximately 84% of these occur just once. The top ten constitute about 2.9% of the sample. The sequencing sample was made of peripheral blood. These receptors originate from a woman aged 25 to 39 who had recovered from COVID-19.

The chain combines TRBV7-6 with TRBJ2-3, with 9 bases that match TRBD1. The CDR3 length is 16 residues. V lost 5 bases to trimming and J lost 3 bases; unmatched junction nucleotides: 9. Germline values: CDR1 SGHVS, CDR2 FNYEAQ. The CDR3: CASSPRTGASTDTQYF. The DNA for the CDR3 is TGTGCCAGCAGCCCACGGACAGGGGCGAGTACAGATACGCAGTATTTT.

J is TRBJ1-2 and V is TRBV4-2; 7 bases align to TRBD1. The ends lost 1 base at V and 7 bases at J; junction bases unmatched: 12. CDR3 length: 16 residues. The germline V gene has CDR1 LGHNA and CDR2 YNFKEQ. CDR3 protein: CASSQGGTASNGGYTF. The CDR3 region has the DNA TGTGCCAGCAGCCAAGGGGGGACAGCGTCTAATGGTGGCTACACCTTC.

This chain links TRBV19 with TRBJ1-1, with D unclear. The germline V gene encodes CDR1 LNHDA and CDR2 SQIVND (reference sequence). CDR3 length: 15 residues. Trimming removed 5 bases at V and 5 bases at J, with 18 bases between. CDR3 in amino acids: CASSLGTSVWTEAFF. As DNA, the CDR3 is TGTGCCAGTAGTCTTGGCACCTCAGTTTGGACTGAAGCTTTCTTT.

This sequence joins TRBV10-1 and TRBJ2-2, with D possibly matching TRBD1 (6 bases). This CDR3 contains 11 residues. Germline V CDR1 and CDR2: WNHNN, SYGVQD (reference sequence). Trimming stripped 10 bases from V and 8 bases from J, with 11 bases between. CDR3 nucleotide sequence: TGCGCCACCTCCAGGGGTGGGGAGCTGTTTTTT. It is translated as CATSRGGELFF.

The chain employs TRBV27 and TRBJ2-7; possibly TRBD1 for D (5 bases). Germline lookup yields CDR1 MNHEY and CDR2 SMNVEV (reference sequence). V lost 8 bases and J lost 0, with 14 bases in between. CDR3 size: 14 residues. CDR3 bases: TGTGCCAGCGGTAGACAGAGCAACTCCTACGAGCAGTACTTC. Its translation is CASGRQSNSYEQYF.

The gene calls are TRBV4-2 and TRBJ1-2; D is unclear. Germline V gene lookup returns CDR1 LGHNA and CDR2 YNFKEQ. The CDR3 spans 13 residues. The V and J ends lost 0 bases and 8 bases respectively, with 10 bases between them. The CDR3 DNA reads TGTGCCAGCAGCCAAGATTTATCGTTGGGCTACACCTTC. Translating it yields CASSQDLSLGYTF.

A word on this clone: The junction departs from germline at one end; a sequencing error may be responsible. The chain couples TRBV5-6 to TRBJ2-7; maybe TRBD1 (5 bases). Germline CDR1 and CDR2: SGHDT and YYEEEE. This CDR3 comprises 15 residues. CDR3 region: CASSPPPGRGRSPDF. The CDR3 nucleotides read TGTGCCAGCAGCCCACCCCCGGGTAGGGGAAGATCCCCGGACTTC.

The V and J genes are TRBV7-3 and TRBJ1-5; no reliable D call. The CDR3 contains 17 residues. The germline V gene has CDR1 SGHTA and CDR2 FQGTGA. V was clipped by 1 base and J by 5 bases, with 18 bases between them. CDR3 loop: CASSLRAPGDIDQPQHF. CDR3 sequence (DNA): TGTGCCAGCAGCTTAAGGGCCCCCGGGGATATCGATCAGCCCCAGCATTTT.

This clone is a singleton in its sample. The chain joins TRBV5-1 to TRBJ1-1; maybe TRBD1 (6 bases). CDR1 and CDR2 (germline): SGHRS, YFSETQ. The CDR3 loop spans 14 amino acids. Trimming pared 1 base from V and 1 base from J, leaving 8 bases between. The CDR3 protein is CASSLPGENTEAFF. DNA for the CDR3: TGCGCCAGCAGCTTGCCAGGGGAGAACACTGAAGCTTTCTTT.